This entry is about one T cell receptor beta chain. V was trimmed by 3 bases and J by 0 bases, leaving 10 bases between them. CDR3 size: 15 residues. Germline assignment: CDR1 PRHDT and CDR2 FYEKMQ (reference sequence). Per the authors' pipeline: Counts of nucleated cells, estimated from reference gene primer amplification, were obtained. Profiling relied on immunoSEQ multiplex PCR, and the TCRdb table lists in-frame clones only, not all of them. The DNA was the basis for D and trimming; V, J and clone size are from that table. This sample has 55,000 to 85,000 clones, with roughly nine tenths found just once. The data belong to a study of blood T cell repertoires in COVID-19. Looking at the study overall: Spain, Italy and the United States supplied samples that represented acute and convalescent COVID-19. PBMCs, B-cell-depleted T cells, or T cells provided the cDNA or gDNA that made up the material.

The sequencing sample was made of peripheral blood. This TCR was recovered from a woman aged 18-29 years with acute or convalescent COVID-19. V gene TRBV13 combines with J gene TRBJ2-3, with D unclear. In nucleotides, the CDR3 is TGTGCCAGCAGCTTCCAGTTGAGGAGCACAGATACGCAGTATTTT. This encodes CASSFQLRSTDTQYF.